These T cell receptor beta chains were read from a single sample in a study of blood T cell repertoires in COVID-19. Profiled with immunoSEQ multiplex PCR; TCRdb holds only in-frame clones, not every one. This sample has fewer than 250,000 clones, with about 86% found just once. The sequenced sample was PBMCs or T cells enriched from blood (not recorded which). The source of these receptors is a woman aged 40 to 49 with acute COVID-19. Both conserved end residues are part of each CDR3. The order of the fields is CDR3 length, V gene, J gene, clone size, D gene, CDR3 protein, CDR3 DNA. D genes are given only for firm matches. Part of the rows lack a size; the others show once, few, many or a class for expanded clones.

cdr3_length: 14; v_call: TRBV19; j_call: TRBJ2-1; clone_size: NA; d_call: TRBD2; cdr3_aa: CASTSGRRYNEQFF; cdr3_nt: TGTGCCAGTACGAGCGGGAGGAGGTACAATGAGCAGTTCTTC
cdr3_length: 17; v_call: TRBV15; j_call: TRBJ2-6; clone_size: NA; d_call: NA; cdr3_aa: CATSRSQGPAGANVLTF; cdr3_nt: TGTGCCACCAGCAGAAGTCAGGGGCCAGCTGGGGCCAACGTCCTGACTTTC
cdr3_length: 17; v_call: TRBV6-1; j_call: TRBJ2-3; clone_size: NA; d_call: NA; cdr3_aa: CASSETPGTLRADTQYF; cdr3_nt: TGTGCCAGCAGTGAGACCCCCGGGACTTTGCGCGCAGATACGCAGTATTTT
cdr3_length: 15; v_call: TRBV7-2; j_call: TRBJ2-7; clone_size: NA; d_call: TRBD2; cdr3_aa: CASSPGLAGGLEQYF; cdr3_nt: TGTGCCAGCAGCCCAGGACTAGCGGGAGGGCTCGAGCAGTACTTC
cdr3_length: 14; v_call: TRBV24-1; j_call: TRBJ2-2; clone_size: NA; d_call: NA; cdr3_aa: CATAGQWNTGELFF; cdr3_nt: TGTGCCACCGCGGGACAGTGGAACACCGGGGAGCTGTTTTTT
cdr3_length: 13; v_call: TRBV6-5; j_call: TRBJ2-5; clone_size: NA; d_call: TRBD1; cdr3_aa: CASGGRGSETQYF; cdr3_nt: TGTGCCAGCGGGGGCAGGGGGTCGGAGACCCAGTACTTC
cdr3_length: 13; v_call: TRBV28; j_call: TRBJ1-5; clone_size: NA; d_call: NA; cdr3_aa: CASGPGGNQPQHF; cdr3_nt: TGTGCCAGCGGGCCGGGGGGCAATCAGCCCCAGCATTTT
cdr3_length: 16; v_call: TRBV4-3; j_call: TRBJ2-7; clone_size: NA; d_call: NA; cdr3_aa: CASSHPGTVPSYEQYF; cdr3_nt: TGCGCCAGCAGCCACCCTGGGACTGTACCTTCATACGAGCAGTACTTC
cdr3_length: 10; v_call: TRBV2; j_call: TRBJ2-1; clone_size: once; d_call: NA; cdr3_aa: CASGPYEQFF; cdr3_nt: TGTGCCAGCGGGCCTTATGAGCAGTTCTTC
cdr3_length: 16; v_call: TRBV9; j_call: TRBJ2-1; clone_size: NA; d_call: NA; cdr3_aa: CASSVDEGGRYNEQFF; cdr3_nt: TGTGCCAGCAGCGTAGACGAGGGAGGCCGCTACAATGAGCAGTTCTTC
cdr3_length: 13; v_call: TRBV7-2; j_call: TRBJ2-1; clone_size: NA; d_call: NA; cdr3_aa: CASSSVEYNEQFF; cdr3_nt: TGTGCCAGCAGCTCCGTGGAGTACAATGAGCAGTTCTTC
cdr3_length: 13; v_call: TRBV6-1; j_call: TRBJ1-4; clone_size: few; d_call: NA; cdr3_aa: CASSDNFNEKLFF; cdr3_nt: TGTGCCAGCAGTGACAACTTTAATGAAAAACTGTTTTTT
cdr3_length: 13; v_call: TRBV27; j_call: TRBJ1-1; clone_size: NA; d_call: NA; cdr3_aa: CASRIREGAEAFF; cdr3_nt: TGTGCCAGCAGAATCAGAGAGGGAGCTGAAGCTTTCTTT